Listed here are 17 T cell receptor beta chains from one sample, sequenced in a study of T cells in localized non-small cell lung cancer. TCRdb's copy holds only in-frame clones and misses some; the assay was immunoSEQ multiplex PCR. The sample lists approximately 22,000 clones, about 87% occurring once. This sample comprised peripheral blood, obtained before any cancer treatment. These receptors were taken from an older male donor with stage I squamous cell lung carcinoma.

V and J are TRBV2 and TRBJ1-5; 7 bases agree with TRBD1. The CDR3 length is 15 residues. Germline CDR1 reads SNHLY; CDR2 reads FYNNEI. The junction had 5 bases not matched to a gene; V was cut back by 4 bases and J by 2 bases. The CDR3 here is CASSVRGNGNQPQHF. The CDR3 nucleotides read TGTGCCAGCAGTGTCAGGGGGAATGGCAATCAGCCCCAGCATTTT.

This clone was picked up one time. The J gene is TRBJ2-3, the V gene TRBV28; tentative D call: TRBD2 (6 bases). Germline lookup yields CDR1 MDHEN and CDR2 SYDVKM. The CDR3 is made up of 17 amino acids. Trimming shortened V by 3 bases and J by 0 bases, and 16 bases separated the two germline ends. CDR3: CASSFLGTPASTDTQYF. For the CDR3, the DNA is TGTGCCAGCAGTTTCCTCGGGACTCCCGCGAGCACAGATACGCAGTATTTT.

The chain uses TRBV6-1 and TRBJ1-6; no firm D call. Trimming left V 0 bases short and J 7 bases short, with 4 bases between. Germline assignment: CDR1 MNHNS and CDR2 SASEGT. The CDR3 sequence is 13 residues long. In DNA form, the CDR3 reads TGTGCCAGCAGTGAAGCGGGGAATTCACCCCTCCACTTT. Translation gives CASSEAGNSPLHF.

In regard to this clone: Other nucleotide sequences from this sample produce the same CDR3. The J gene is TRBJ2-7, the V gene TRBV4-2; D unresolved. The CDR3 consists of 15 residues. Between the trimmed V and J ends, which lost 1 base and 1 base, there was a span of 11 bases. Germline CDR1 LGHNA, CDR2 YNFKEQ. The CDR3, as DNA: TGTGCCAGCAGCCAAGCCAGACGAGGTTCCTACGAGCAGTACTTC. It encodes CASSQARRGSYEQYF.

The chain joins TRBV7-2 to TRBJ1-5, with no clear D. V lost 4 bases and J lost 2, with 9 bases in between. CDR1 is SGHTA and CDR2 is FQGNSA in the germline V gene. This CDR3 comprises 14 residues. DNA of the CDR3: TGTGCCAGCAGCTCTTCAATACGCAATCAGCCCCAGCATTTT. Its protein product is CASSSSIRNQPQHF.

This clone has only one observation. This chain joins TRBV21-1 and TRBJ1-2. TRBV21-1 is a documented pseudogene. There are 14 residues in the CDR3. The CDR3 DNA reads as TGTGCCAGCAGCAACCGGAGGGGCGACTATGGCTACACCTTC. Translating it yields CASSNRRGDYGYTF.

V and J are TRBV6-1 and TRBJ1-6; 7 bases align to TRBD1. Germline V gives CDR1 MNHNS, CDR2 SASEGT. The CDR3 has 14 residues. J gave up 7 bases and V 3 bases, and 3 bases lay outside the gene matches. Here the CDR3 DNA reads TGTGCCAGCAGTGATATAGGGGGCAATTCACCCCTCCACTTT. Its protein product is CASSDIGGNSPLHF.

The rearrangement links TRBV15 to TRBJ1-1, with no clear D. V was pared by 1 base and J by 4 bases, with 7 bases between. CDR1 is LNHNV and CDR2 is YYDKDF in the germline V gene (reference sequence). CDR3 size: 13 residues. CDR3 sequence: CATSRGKGTEAFF. CDR3 sequence (DNA): TGTGCCACCAGCAGAGGGAAGGGCACTGAAGCTTTCTTT.

The rearrangement links TRBV5-1 to TRBJ1-1; D call uncertain. Germline V gives CDR1 SGHRS, CDR2 YFSETQ. The V and J ends lost 0 bases and 0 bases respectively, with 3 bases between them. CDR3 size: 13 residues. DNA of the CDR3: TGCGCCAGCAGCTTGGACGTGAACACTGAAGCTTTCTTT. Amino acid sequence: CASSLDVNTEAFF.

J is TRBJ2-7 and V is TRBV4-1; a weak D match, TRBD2 (5 bases). Germline CDR1 MGHRA, CDR2 YSYEKL. The V gene lost 3 bases and the J gene lost 0 bases, with 12 bases spanning the gap. CDR3 length equals 15 residues. Written as DNA, the CDR3 is TGCGCCAGCAGCCATCGCTCTAGCCTCTCCTACGAGCAGTACTTC. Translated: CASSHRSSLSYEQYF.

CDR3 loop: CASSLSTSGPYEQYF. Written as DNA, the CDR3 is TGTGCCAGCAGCTTGTCTACTAGCGGTCCCTACGAGCAGTACTTC. This chain joins TRBV5-4 and TRBJ2-7, with 8 bases lining up with TRBD2. J gave up 2 bases and V 1 base, and 5 bases lay outside the gene matches. The germline gives CDR1 SGHNT, CDR2 YYREEE (reference sequence). The CDR3 covers 15 residues. Drawing the rest from reference TRBV5-4 and TRBJ2-7, the complete variable domain is ETGVTQSPTHLIKTRGQQVTLRCSSQSGHNTVSWYQQALGQGPQFIFQYYREEENGRGNFPPRFSGLQFPNYSSELNVNALELDDSALYLCASSLSTSGPYEQYFGPGTRLTVT.

The gene calls are TRBV28 and TRBJ2-2, with D possibly matching TRBD1 (6 bases). CDR3 size: 21 residues. The V gene's germline CDR1 is MDHEN and CDR2 SYDVKM. Trimming removed 4 bases from V and 5 bases from J, with 32 bases in between. The CDR3 spells CASSWGNGVFGGAMWTGELFF. In DNA form, the CDR3 reads TGTGCCAGCAGTTGGGGAAACGGCGTTTTTGGGGGCGCGATGTGGACCGGGGAGCTGTTTTTT.

This rearrangement joins TRBV21-1 to TRBJ1-1; TRBD1, as called in the table, went unchecked against the DNA. TRBV21-1 is a recognized pseudogene. This CDR3 has 19 residues. This CDR3 is CASSIVQLQGTLMNTEAFF. CDR3 sequence (DNA): TGTGCCAGCAGCATTGTGCAGCTACAGGGTACCTTAATGAACACTGAAGCTTTCTTT.

This clone turned up a few times. The rearrangement uses TRBV19 and TRBJ1-3; 7 nucleotides align to TRBD1. After removal of 5 bases from V and 3 bases from J, the junction contained 1 base not matched to a gene. Germline-derived CDR1 and CDR2 are LNHDA and SQIVND (reference sequence). This CDR3 has 13 residues. This chain's CDR3 is CASSGDSGNTIYF. For the CDR3, the DNA is TGTGCCAGTAGTGGGGACAGTGGAAACACCATATATTTT.

By frequency in the sample, this clone is medium-sized. The chain joins TRBV5-8 to TRBJ2-7, with D perhaps matching TRBD1 or TRBD2 (6 bases each). The CDR3 covers 14 residues. In germline, CDR1 is SGHTS, CDR2 YDEGEE. Trimming pared 0 bases from V and 4 bases from J, leaving 11 bases between. The CDR3 is CASSLEGDSYEQYF. CDR3 sequence (DNA): TGTGCCAGCAGCTTGGAGGGGGACTCTTACGAGCAGTACTTC.

The count of this clone is one. V is TRBV5-1 and J is TRBJ2-5, with D unresolved. V lost 5 bases to trimming and J lost 0 bases, with 5 bases between them. This CDR3 has 12 amino acids. In germline, CDR1 is SGHRS, CDR2 YFSETQ. CDR3 DNA: TGCGCCAGCAGTTATGACCAAGAGACCCAGTACTTC. Protein: CASSYDQETQYF.

The J gene is TRBJ2-7, the V gene TRBV2; 9 bases align to TRBD2. The CDR3 covers 15 residues. After removal of 4 bases from V and 7 bases from J, the junction contained 11 bases not matched to a gene. Germline V gene sequence: CDR1 SNHLY, CDR2 FYNNEI. In nucleotides, the CDR3 is TGTGCCAGCAGTGCGTTAGCGGGGGCCCCCCGGGAGCAGTACTTC. Translation: CASSALAGAPREQYF.